In its sample, the clone carrying this TCR beta chain was seen many times. Its antigen is as yet unknown. These data originate in a study of response to subunit inactivated influenza vaccine. General study findings and limits: Every seasonal influenza vaccination brings in few new T cells, the authors suggested.

TCRdb re-called the RT-PCR reads with MiXCR, one entry per CDR3 protein. The sample carries more than 550,000 distinct CDR3 sequences, approximately 12% recorded once. The germline V and J ends were trimmed by 0 bases and 0 bases, with 8 bases remaining between them. This CDR3 is 15 amino acids long. CDR1 and CDR2 from the germline V gene are SGDLS and YYNGEE. The receptor comes from a man between 45 and 60 years old who received an inactivated influenza vaccine. Specimen: PBMCs from blood, collected on the day of vaccination. The chain links TRBV9 to TRBJ2-3; D is unresolved. The CDR3 spells CASSVDLLSTDTQYF. CDR3 sequence (DNA): TGTGCCAGCAGCGTAGATCTGCTTAGCACAGATACGCAGTATTTT.